This T cell receptor beta chain was sequenced in a study of STAT5B mutations in CD4+ large granular lymphocyte leukemia. Whole-study findings and limits: Top patient clones used TRBV06 genes more often: 8/27 versus 2/35 in controls. Main leukemic clonotypes were patient-specific, but about 25% appeared at low frequency elsewhere.

Controls came from buffy coats of healthy blood donors. The CDR3 has 17 amino acids. Comment on this clone: Its antigen remains unknown.

This table comes from immunoSEQ multiplex PCR, and its TCRdb copy is limited to in-frame clones, with some not included. The table has 30,000 to 40,000 clones, more than 70% seen once. This receptor was taken from a human donor in good health. V gene TRBV21-1 combines with J gene TRBJ2-7; the table calls TRBD2, which could not be checked here. TRBV21-1 is reported as a pseudogene. Sequencing input: CD4+ T cells from blood buffy coats. The CDR3 coding sequence is TGTGCCAGCAGCAAAGGGCTAGCGGGCCGCGCTTCCTACGAGCAGTACTTC. Its protein is CASSKGLAGRASYEQYF.